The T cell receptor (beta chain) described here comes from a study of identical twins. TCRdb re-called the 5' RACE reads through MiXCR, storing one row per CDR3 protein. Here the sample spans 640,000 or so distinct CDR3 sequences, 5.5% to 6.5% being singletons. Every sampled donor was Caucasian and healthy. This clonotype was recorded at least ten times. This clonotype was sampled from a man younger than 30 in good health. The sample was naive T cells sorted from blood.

This CDR3 reads CASSFDRGTGEQFF. CDR3 nucleotide sequence: TGTGCCAGCAGTTTTGACAGGGGAACGGGTGAGCAGTTCTTC. This chain links TRBV12-3 or TRBV12-4 with TRBJ2-1; TRBD1 agrees at 8 bases. The CDR3 has 14 residues. V trimming: 3 bases; J trimming: 9 bases; junction bases outside the gene matches: 7.